A selection of T cell receptor beta chains follows, all from one sample in a study of siplizumab effects on memory and regulatory T cells. Only in-frame clones appear in the TCRdb table, and some are missing; sequencing was by immunoSEQ multiplex PCR. The sample carries roughly 100,000 clones, about 94% recorded once. The specimen was Tregs sorted from blood. These receptors were obtained from a human donor in good health. CDR3s include the opening cysteine and the closing phenylalanine or tryptophan. D genes are given only for firm matches. Clone size is given for some rows only: seen once, a few or many times, or a class if the clone is expanded.

V gene: TRBV5-6; J gene: TRBJ2-3; clone size: NA; D gene: NA; CDR3 DNA: TGTGCCAGCAGCTTGATAGGGGCAAGGGGCACAGATACGCAGTATTTT; CDR3 protein: CASSLIGARGTDTQYF
V gene: TRBV14; J gene: TRBJ1-2; clone size: NA; D gene: TRBD1; CDR3 DNA: TGTGCCAGCAGCCAAGGATTCCGGGGACAGAACTATGGCTACACCTTC; CDR3 protein: CASSQGFRGQNYGYTF
V gene: TRBV5-1; J gene: TRBJ1-2; clone size: NA; D gene: NA; CDR3 DNA: TGCGCCAGCAGCCCCTCCGGCAGTCATGGCTACACCTTC; CDR3 protein: CASSPSGSHGYTF
V gene: TRBV11-2; J gene: TRBJ1-2; clone size: NA; D gene: NA; CDR3 DNA: TGTGCCAGCAGCTTAGGTAGCAGGGGCTACACCTTC; CDR3 protein: CASSLGSRGYTF
V gene: TRBV30; J gene: TRBJ2-3; clone size: NA; D gene: NA; CDR3 DNA: TGTGCCTGGAAAGTCGGGGATACGCAGTATTTT; CDR3 protein: CAWKVGDTQYF
V gene: TRBV18; J gene: TRBJ2-5; clone size: NA; D gene: NA; CDR3 DNA: TGTGCCAGCTCACCAATTGGGAGTATAGAGACCCAGTACTTC; CDR3 protein: CASSPIGSIETQYF
V gene: TRBV7-8; J gene: TRBJ2-7; clone size: NA; D gene: NA; CDR3 DNA: TGTGCCAGCAGCGACTACGACGAGCAGTACTTC; CDR3 protein: CASSDYDEQYF
V gene: TRBV30; J gene: TRBJ1-6; clone size: NA; D gene: NA; CDR3 DNA: TGTGCCTGGGGCCGTTCCTATAATTCACCCCTCCACTTT; CDR3 protein: CAWGRSYNSPLHF
V gene: TRBV14; J gene: TRBJ2-1; clone size: NA; D gene: NA; CDR3 DNA: TGTGCCAGCAGCCAAGACCCCGTGAAGGGCCATGAGCAGTTCTTC; CDR3 protein: CASSQDPVKGHEQFF
V gene: TRBV7-3; J gene: TRBJ2-5; clone size: once; D gene: NA; CDR3 DNA: TGTGCCAGCAGCACAGACCCCGACGCGACCCAGTACTTC; CDR3 protein: CASSTDPDATQYF
V gene: TRBV5-1; J gene: TRBJ2-5; clone size: NA; D gene: NA; CDR3 DNA: TGCGCCAGCAGCTTGGGAGGGATACAAGAGACCCAGTACTTC; CDR3 protein: CASSLGGIQETQYF
V gene: TRBV10-3; J gene: TRBJ2-6; clone size: NA; D gene: NA; CDR3 DNA: TGTGCCATCAGTGGAACAGGCACTGGGGCCAACGTCCTGACTTTC; CDR3 protein: CAISGTGTGANVLTF
V gene: TRBV4-1; J gene: TRBJ1-1; clone size: NA; D gene: NA; CDR3 DNA: TGCGCCAGCAGCCAAGTGGACACGAACACTGAAGCTTTCTTT; CDR3 protein: CASSQVDTNTEAFF
V gene: TRBV30; J gene: TRBJ1-2; clone size: NA; D gene: NA; CDR3 DNA: TGTGCCTGGAGTGTAAGAGGCCCCGGCTACACCTTC; CDR3 protein: CAWSVRGPGYTF
V gene: TRBV11-3; J gene: TRBJ2-5; clone size: once; D gene: NA; CDR3 DNA: TGTGCCAGCAGCTTTGGACAGAAAGAGACCCAGTACTTC; CDR3 protein: CASSFGQKETQYF
V gene: TRBV4-3; J gene: TRBJ1-4; clone size: NA; D gene: NA; CDR3 DNA: TGCGCCAGCAGCCCCTTTTTCAGGATCGATGAAAAACTGTTTTTT; CDR3 protein: CASSPFFRIDEKLFF
V gene: TRBV30; J gene: TRBJ1-1; clone size: NA; D gene: TRBD1; CDR3 DNA: TGTGCCTGGAGGGTACCCTACGGGACAGCGAACACTGAAGCTTTCTTT; CDR3 protein: CAWRVPYGTANTEAFF
V gene: TRBV5-4; J gene: TRBJ2-5; clone size: NA; D gene: TRBD2; CDR3 DNA: TGTGCCAGCAGCTCGGAGGCTAGCGGGGGCCAAGAGACCCAGTACTTC; CDR3 protein: CASSSEASGGQETQYF
V gene: TRBV6-1; J gene: TRBJ1-5; clone size: NA; D gene: NA; CDR3 DNA: TGTGCCAGCAGTGAAGTTGCGGGGACTGTTGTTGGGAATCAGCCCCAGCATTTT; CDR3 protein: CASSEVAGTVVGNQPQHF
V gene: TRBV6-6; J gene: TRBJ1-5; clone size: NA; D gene: NA; CDR3 DNA: TGTGCCAGCAGTTACGGGGGGTATAGCAATCAGCCCCAGCATTTT; CDR3 protein: CASSYGGYSNQPQHF
V gene: TRBV30; J gene: TRBJ2-1; clone size: NA; D gene: NA; CDR3 DNA: TGTGCCTGGAGTAGGACAACCTACAATGAGCAGTTCTTC; CDR3 protein: CAWSRTTYNEQFF
V gene: TRBV5-1; J gene: TRBJ1-1; clone size: NA; D gene: NA; CDR3 DNA: TGCGCCAGCAGCCCTAACACGAACACTGAAGCTTTCTTT; CDR3 protein: CASSPNTNTEAFF
V gene: TRBV19; J gene: TRBJ1-5; clone size: NA; D gene: NA; CDR3 DNA: TGTGCCAGTAGTAGGGTTAGTCCCGGGACGGTTAATCAGCCCCAGCATTTT; CDR3 protein: CASSRVSPGTVNQPQHF
V gene: TRBV29-1; J gene: TRBJ2-2; clone size: NA; D gene: NA; CDR3 DNA: TGCAGCGTTCAAGGCGGCGGGACGAACACCGGGGAGCTGTTTTTT; CDR3 protein: CSVQGGGTNTGELFF
V gene: TRBV19; J gene: TRBJ2-5; clone size: NA; D gene: NA; CDR3 DNA: TGTGCCAGTAGTATGCGGGAACGGACGACCCAGTACTTC; CDR3 protein: CASSMRERTTQYF
V gene: TRBV28; J gene: TRBJ2-7; clone size: NA; D gene: TRBD2; CDR3 DNA: TGTGCCAGCGCGGGGGGGCCAACCTACGAGCAGTACTTC; CDR3 protein: CASAGGPTYEQYF
V gene: TRBV18; J gene: TRBJ1-1; clone size: NA; D gene: NA; CDR3 DNA: TGTGCCAGCTCGCGGGGGACGGACACTGAAGCTTTCTTT; CDR3 protein: CASSRGTDTEAFF
V gene: TRBV29-1; J gene: TRBJ1-1; clone size: NA; D gene: NA; CDR3 DNA: TGCAGCGTACGTAGGTCAACCCTACCTGAAGCTTTCTTT; CDR3 protein: CSVRRSTLPEAFF
V gene: TRBV19; J gene: TRBJ2-1; clone size: NA; D gene: TRBD2; CDR3 DNA: TGTGCCAGTACAAGGAGCGGGAGCCAGACCCAGTTCTTC; CDR3 protein: CASTRSGSQTQFF
V gene: TRBV5-1; J gene: TRBJ2-1; clone size: NA; D gene: TRBD2; CDR3 DNA: TGCGCCAGCAGGGGAGGGGATGAGCAGTTCTTC; CDR3 protein: CASRGGDEQFF
V gene: TRBV2; J gene: TRBJ2-1; clone size: NA; D gene: TRBD2; CDR3 DNA: TGTGCCAGCAGTGGGCTAGCGGGGGGGCGTCGTGAGCAGTTCTTC; CDR3 protein: CASSGLAGGRREQFF
V gene: TRBV18; J gene: TRBJ2-1; clone size: NA; D gene: NA; CDR3 DNA: TGTGCCAGCTCACCACCGTTGGGCCATGCCTACAATGAGCAGTTCTTC; CDR3 protein: CASSPPLGHAYNEQFF
V gene: TRBV6-1; J gene: TRBJ1-5; clone size: NA; D gene: NA; CDR3 DNA: TGTGCCAGCGGGCCGGACACTTTTAGCAATCAGCCCCAGCATTTT; CDR3 protein: CASGPDTFSNQPQHF
V gene: TRBV19; J gene: TRBJ1-2; clone size: NA; D gene: NA; CDR3 DNA: TGTGCCAGTAGTATGGGGGGGGACTATGGCTACACCTTC; CDR3 protein: CASSMGGDYGYTF
V gene: TRBV19; J gene: TRBJ2-1; clone size: NA; D gene: NA; CDR3 DNA: TGTGCCAGTACACACCTGGGACGGGGGAACAATGAGCAGTTCTTC; CDR3 protein: CASTHLGRGNNEQFF
V gene: TRBV29-1; J gene: TRBJ2-1; clone size: NA; D gene: NA; CDR3 DNA: TGCAGCGTTGAAGGCAGCGGTCCGTCCTACAATGAGCAGTTCTTC; CDR3 protein: CSVEGSGPSYNEQFF
V gene: TRBV5-4; J gene: TRBJ2-3; clone size: NA; D gene: NA; CDR3 DNA: TGTGCCAGCAGCCCCGGGAGATCTAGCACAGATACGCAGTATTTT; CDR3 protein: CASSPGRSSTDTQYF
V gene: TRBV18; J gene: TRBJ1-1; clone size: NA; D gene: TRBD1; CDR3 DNA: TGTGCCAGCTCACCGCAGGGGGCAGGGACTGAAGCTTTCTTT; CDR3 protein: CASSPQGAGTEAFF
V gene: TRBV29-1; J gene: TRBJ1-3; clone size: NA; D gene: NA; CDR3 DNA: TGCAGCGTGCGGGGAAACACCATATATTTT; CDR3 protein: CSVRGNTIYF
V gene: TRBV6-6; J gene: TRBJ2-5; clone size: once; D gene: NA; CDR3 DNA: TGTGCCAGCAGTCTCGGACAGCAAGAGACCCAGTACTTC; CDR3 protein: CASSLGQQETQYF
V gene: TRBV7-2; J gene: TRBJ2-7; clone size: NA; D gene: NA; CDR3 DNA: TGTGCCAGCAGCTTGTTTGGGGTCTACGAGCAGTACTTC; CDR3 protein: CASSLFGVYEQYF
V gene: TRBV20-1; J gene: TRBJ2-3; clone size: NA; D gene: TRBD2; CDR3 DNA: TGCAGCGGGGGGACAGATACGCAGTATTTT; CDR3 protein: CSGGTDTQYF
V gene: TRBV7-9; J gene: TRBJ2-1; clone size: NA; D gene: TRBD2; CDR3 DNA: TGTGCCAGCAGCTTAGGGACTAGCGGGAGTATGAATGAGCAGTTCTTC; CDR3 protein: CASSLGTSGSMNEQFF
V gene: TRBV6-1; J gene: TRBJ1-1; clone size: NA; D gene: TRBD1; CDR3 DNA: TGTGCCACCCAGGGGGCCGTCGGCACTGAAGCTTTCTTT; CDR3 protein: CATQGAVGTEAFF
V gene: TRBV6-1; J gene: TRBJ2-7; clone size: NA; D gene: TRBD1; CDR3 DNA: TGTGCCAGCAGTGTTCGGGACAGGGGGGACGAGCAGTACTTC; CDR3 protein: CASSVRDRGDEQYF
V gene: TRBV28; J gene: TRBJ2-7; clone size: once; D gene: TRBD2; CDR3 DNA: TGTGCCAGCAGTTCGGCGCGGGAGTACTACGAGCAGTACTTC; CDR3 protein: CASSSAREYYEQYF